These 2 T cell receptor beta chains were sequenced from one sample in a study of blood T cell repertoires in COVID-19. Data came from immunoSEQ multiplex PCR; TCRdb stores just in-frame clones and leaves some out. This sample has some 320,000 clones; about nine tenths occur once, and the top ten carry approximately 2.9%. The sequencing sample was made of PBMCs or T cells enriched from blood (not recorded which). The receptor source for this set is a woman between 45 and 65 years old who had been exposed to COVID-19.

This chain links TRBV14 with TRBJ2-3, with TRBD2 as a possible D gene (5 bases). The CDR3 consists of 13 residues. The germline V gene has CDR1 SGHDN and CDR2 FVKESK. Trimming cost V 6 bases and J 2 bases, with 9 bases left between them. CDR3 DNA sequence: TGTGCCAGCAGGGACTGGAACACAGATACGCAGTATTTT. This sequence encodes CASRDWNTDTQYF.

The V call is TRBV3-1 (or the pseudogene TRBV3-2), the J call TRBJ1-6, with 8 bases matching TRBD1. The germline V gene encodes CDR1 LGHDT and CDR2 YNNKEL (reference sequence). The CDR3 is 14 amino acids. V shed 6 bases and J 10 bases; nucleotides not matched to a gene: 8. CDR3 coding DNA: TGTGCCAGCAGTCCTGGACAGGGTGAATCACCCCTCCACTTT. Translated, it gives CASSPGQGESPLHF.